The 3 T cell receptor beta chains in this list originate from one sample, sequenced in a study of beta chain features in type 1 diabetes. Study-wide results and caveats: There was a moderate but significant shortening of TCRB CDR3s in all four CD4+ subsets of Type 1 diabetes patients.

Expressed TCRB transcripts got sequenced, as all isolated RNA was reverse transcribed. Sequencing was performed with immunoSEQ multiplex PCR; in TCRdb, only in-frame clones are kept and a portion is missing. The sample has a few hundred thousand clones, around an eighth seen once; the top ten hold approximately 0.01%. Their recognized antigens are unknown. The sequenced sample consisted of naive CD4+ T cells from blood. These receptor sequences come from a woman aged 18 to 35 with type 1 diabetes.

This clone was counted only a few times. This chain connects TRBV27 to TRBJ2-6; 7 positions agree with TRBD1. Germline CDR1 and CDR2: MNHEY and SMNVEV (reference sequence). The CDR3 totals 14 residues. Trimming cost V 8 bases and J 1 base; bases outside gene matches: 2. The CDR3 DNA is TGTGCCAGCGGGACAGCGTCTGGGGCCAACGTCCTGACTTTC. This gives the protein CASGTASGANVLTF.

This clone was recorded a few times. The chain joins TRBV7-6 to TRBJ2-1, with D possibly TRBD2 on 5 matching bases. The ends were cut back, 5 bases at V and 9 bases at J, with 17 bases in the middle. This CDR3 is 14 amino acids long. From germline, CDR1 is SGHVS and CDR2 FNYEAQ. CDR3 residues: CASSPFLSGSEQFF. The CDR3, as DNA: TGTGCCAGCAGCCCCTTTCTGTCGGGGAGTGAGCAGTTCTTC.

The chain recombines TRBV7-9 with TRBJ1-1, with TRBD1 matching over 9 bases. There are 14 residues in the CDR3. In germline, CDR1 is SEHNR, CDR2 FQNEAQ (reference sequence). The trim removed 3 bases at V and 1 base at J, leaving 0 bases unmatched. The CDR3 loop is CASSLDRGNTEAFF. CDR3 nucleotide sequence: TGTGCCAGCAGCTTGGACAGGGGGAACACTGAAGCTTTCTTT.